Below are 32 T cell receptor beta chains sequenced from a single sample in a study of regulatory T cells in long-lasting Graves disease. Documented time point: persistent/refractory GD, antithyroid drugs over 5 years with positive TRAb. PBMC-extracted RNA yielded the TCR library. In building TCR beta libraries, iRepertoire HTBI primers were used together with Arm-PCR of CDR3 regions. TCRdb reprocessed the multiplex PCR reads with MiXCR, giving one entry per CDR3 protein. This table has about 430,000 distinct CDR3 sequences, about 21% appearing once. This sample comprised peripheral blood mononuclear cells (PBMCs), obtained when the disease was refractory, from a patient treated with antithyroid drugs. These receptors were taken from a female donor with Graves disease.

The CDR3 sequence: CASSLRGASGSETQYF. Written as DNA, the CDR3 is TGTGCCAGCAGTTTACGAGGCGCTAGCGGGTCAGAGACCCAGTACTTC. The genes are TRBV27 and TRBJ2-5; TRBD2 matches at 8 bases. Germline CDR1 is MNHEY and CDR2 is SMNVEV (reference sequence). This CDR3 region has 16 residues. V dropped 2 bases and J dropped 4; count of bases not matched to a gene: 9.

V usage is TRBV5-6 and J usage is TRBJ1-5; the D is unclear. CDR1 and CDR2 from the germline V gene are SGHDT and YYEEEE. The CDR3 is 14 amino acids. Trimming pared 0 bases from V and 1 base from J, leaving 5 bases between. CDR3 nucleotides: TGTGCCAGCAGCTTGGCCCCAAGCAATCAGCCCCAGCATTTT. Amino acid sequence: CASSLAPSNQPQHF.

The V call is TRBV7-3, the J call TRBJ2-2; 14 nucleotides line up with TRBD2. The CDR3 loop spans 22 amino acids. Germline values: CDR1 SGHTA, CDR2 FQGTGA. The trim removed 0 bases at V and 5 bases at J, leaving 17 bases unmatched. The CDR3: CASSLTASTGLAGAMVTGELFF. The CDR3 nucleotides read TGTGCCAGCAGCTTAACCGCGAGCACGGGACTAGCGGGAGCGATGGTAACCGGGGAGCTGTTTTTT.

This clonotype was detected a few times. The genes are TRBV7-8 and TRBJ2-7, with D tentatively TRBD1 (6 bases). CDR3 size: 16 residues. CDR1 is SGHVS and CDR2 is FQNEAQ in the germline V gene. V was shortened by 0 bases and J by 3 bases, with 15 bases between the two germline ends. CDR3 sequence: CASSLAIWGQDYEQYF. The CDR3 region has the DNA TGTGCCAGCAGCTTAGCGATCTGGGGGCAGGACTACGAGCAGTACTTC.

In the case of this clonotype: This may stem from a read error, because a much larger clone lies one nucleotide away. The CDR3 nucleotides read TGTGCCAGCAGTGGGTCAGAGAGCTCCTATAATTCACCCCTCCACTTT. Translation: CASSGSESSYNSPLHF. This chain connects TRBV2 to TRBJ1-6, with unresolved D. Trimming stripped 4 bases from V and 0 bases from J, with 10 bases between. Germline V gene data show CDR1 as SNHLY and CDR2 as FYNNEI. The CDR3 length is 16 residues.

There are many counts of this clonotype. The gene calls are TRBV6-1 and TRBJ1-4; 7 bases fit TRBD1. Losses at the gene ends were 10 bases for V and 6 bases for J; bases not matched to a gene: 11. This CDR3 has 14 residues. Germline CDR1 MNHNS, CDR2 SASEGT. This CDR3 reads CAIKQGGMDEKLFF. In DNA form, the CDR3 reads TGTGCCATCAAGCAGGGGGGGATGGATGAAAAACTGTTTTTT.

The chain uses TRBV5-1 and TRBJ2-7, with D possibly being TRBD2 (6 bases). From germline, CDR1 is SGHRS and CDR2 YFSETQ. This CDR3 spans 14 amino acids. Trimming stripped 4 bases from V and 0 bases from J, with 11 bases between. The CDR3 DNA sequence: TGCGCCAGCAGCATAGGACTAAGCTCCTACGAGCAGTACTTC. Its protein is CASSIGLSSYEQYF.

This clonotype was seen ten or more times. The chain links TRBV28 to TRBJ2-7, with D tentatively TRBD1 (5 bases). The CDR3 extends over 14 amino acids. Deletions cut 7 bases from V and 1 base from J, with 14 bases between. Germline CDR1 is MDHEN and CDR2 is SYDVKM. CDR3 sequence (DNA): TGTGCCAGCACCAACGACAGACAATCCTACGAGCAGTACTTC. Residues: CASTNDRQSYEQYF.

The chain employs TRBV14 and TRBJ1-1; tentative D call: TRBD1 (6 bases). V lost 2 bases and J 1 base, leaving 17 bases between the germline ends. The CDR3 extends over 17 amino acids. Germline assignment: CDR1 SGHDN and CDR2 FVKESK. In DNA form, the CDR3 reads TGTGCCAGCAGCCAATCCTCATCCGGGACACAGAACACTGAAGCTTTCTTT. The encoded protein is CASSQSSSGTQNTEAFF. Full variable domain (remainder filled in from reference TRBV14 and TRBJ1-1): EAGVTQFPSHSVIEKGQTVTLRCDPISGHDNLYWYRRVMGKEIKFLLHFVKESKQDESGMPNNRFLAERTGGTYSTLKVQPAELEDSGVYFCASSQSSSGTQNTEAFFGQGTRLTVV.

This chain uses TRBV5-1 with TRBJ2-2; D is ambiguous. The germline gives CDR1 SGHRS, CDR2 YFSETQ. V lost 4 bases, J lost 0 bases, and 13 bases lay in between. The CDR3 is 16 amino acids. For the CDR3, the DNA is TGCGCCAGCAGCGCCCTTGCGTCCGCGAACACCGGGGAGCTGTTTTTT. This sequence encodes CASSALASANTGELFF.

This clonotype occurred a few times. This rearrangement joins TRBV5-6 to TRBJ2-5, with TRBD2 matching 11 bases. Germline assignment: CDR1 SGHDT and CDR2 YYEEEE. Trimming at V came to 4 bases and at J to 4 bases, leaving 18 bases not matched to a gene. This CDR3 has 19 amino acids. The DNA for the CDR3 is TGTGCCAGCAGCCAAACCTCCGGGACTAGCGGTTTCCGACGAGAGACCCAGTACTTC. This codes for CASSQTSGTSGFRRETQYF.

The table lists this clonotype with a few counts. This chain links TRBV18 with TRBJ2-2; 9 bases line up with TRBD2. The CDR3 extends over 16 amino acids. The V gene end was trimmed by 3 bases and the J gene end by 4 bases; junction bases not matched to a gene: 6. The germline V gene encodes CDR1 KGHSH and CDR2 LQKENI. The CDR3 bases are TGTGCCAGCTCACCTTTGTTAGCGGGGGCCACCGGGGAGCTGTTTTTT. Protein: CASSPLLAGATGELFF.

A remark on this clonotype: A read error may account for a junction end that differs from germline. The rearrangement links TRBV19 to TRBJ2-2, with TRBD2 as a possible D gene (6 bases). Looked up from germline, CDR1 is LNHDA and CDR2 is SQIVND (reference sequence). This CDR3 has 13 amino acids. The CDR3 nucleotides are TGTCCCAGTAGAGCGCGGGAAAGCGGGGAGCTGTTTTTT. Its protein is CPSRARESGELFF.

This clonotype was seen a few times. The chain couples TRBV27 to TRBJ2-7; the D is unclear. There are 14 residues in the CDR3. Looked up from germline, CDR1 is MNHEY and CDR2 is SMNVEV (reference sequence). The V and J ends lost 8 bases and 5 bases respectively, with 19 bases between them. CDR3 sequence reads: CASALWGSGHEQYF. The DNA for the CDR3 is TGTGCCAGCGCTTTGTGGGGTTCGGGTCACGAGCAGTACTTC.

The chain uses TRBV2 and TRBJ2-1; tentative D call: TRBD2 (5 bases). Germline CDR1 and CDR2: SNHLY and FYNNEI. Trimming cost V 6 bases and J 7 bases, with 25 bases left between them. The CDR3 consists of 17 residues. The CDR3 sequence is CASRYLPWRATRNEQFF. In DNA, the CDR3 is TGTGCCAGCAGGTACCTCCCCTGGCGGGCTACCCGAAATGAGCAGTTCTTC.

This chain joins TRBV18 and TRBJ2-5, with D tentatively TRBD2 (5 bases). CDR1 and CDR2 from the germline V gene are KGHSH and LQKENI. The V end was cut by 4 bases, the J end by 3 bases, with 15 bases between. This CDR3 spans 15 amino acids. The CDR3 sequence is CASSRRRGGEETQYF. Here the CDR3 DNA reads TGTGCCAGCTCACGAAGAAGAGGAGGAGAAGAGACCCAGTACTTC.

This clonotype has at least ten counts. V is TRBV12-3 or TRBV12-4 and J is TRBJ2-7; 7 bases match TRBD1. This CDR3 is built from 13 residues. The V and J ends lost 3 bases and 5 bases, in that order; junction bases with no gene match: 4. The DNA of the CDR3 is TGTGCCAGCAGTTTTGACAGGGCCAACGAGCAGTACTTC. It is translated as CASSFDRANEQYF.

As to this clonotype: A much bigger clone sits one base away, suggesting this may be a read error. The chain links TRBV6-2 or TRBV6-3 to TRBJ1-5; TRBD1 matches at 7 bases. Germline CDR1 is MNHEY and CDR2 is SVGEGT. There are 15 residues in the CDR3. V shed 5 bases and J 5 bases; nucleotides not matched to a gene: 9. The chain's CDR3 is CASSGRQGSDQPQHF. In DNA, the CDR3 is TGTGCCAGCAGTGGACGACAGGGTTCTGATCAGCCCCAGCATTTT.

This clonotype was observed a few times. V gene TRBV11-2 combines with J gene TRBJ2-3, with 10 bases lining up with TRBD2. The CDR3 is 16 residues long. The junction had 6 bases not matched to a gene; V was cut back by 4 bases and J by 2 bases. The germline V gene encodes CDR1 SGHAT and CDR2 FQNNGV. CDR3 DNA: TGTGCCAGCAGCTACCAACTAGCGGGGTACACAGATACGCAGTATTTT. Protein sequence: CASSYQLAGYTDTQYF. The full variable domain, its missing parts supplied by reference TRBV11-2 and TRBJ2-3, is EAGVAQSPRYKIIEKRQSVAFWCNPISGHATLYWYQQILGQGPKLLIQFQNNGVVDDSQLPKDRFSAERLKGVDSTLKIQPAKLEDSAVYLCASSYQLAGYTDTQYFGPGTRLTVL.

This clonotype has a count of ten or more. V gene TRBV30 combines with J gene TRBJ2-5, with TRBD1 matching 9 bases. Germline V gene sequence: CDR1 GTSNPN, CDR2 SVGIG (reference sequence). The CDR3 is 14 amino acids. J gave up 3 bases and V 3 bases, and 5 bases lay outside the gene matches. The CDR3 DNA is TGTGCCTGGAGCCCGGGACAGGGCAAAGAGACCCAGTACTTC. Translating it yields CAWSPGQGKETQYF.

Here the CDR3 reads CSAITTGNTEAFF. The CDR3 DNA is TGCAGTGCTATTACGACAGGGAACACTGAAGCTTTCTTT. The chain employs TRBV20-1 and TRBJ1-1, with TRBD1 as a possible D gene (6 bases). The CDR3 runs to 13 residues. Trimming took 4 bases from V and 1 from J, leaving 10 bases between them. Germline V lookup: CDR1 DFQATT, CDR2 SNEGSKA (reference sequence).

This clonotype showed up many times. The V gene is TRBV28, the J gene TRBJ1-1; 9 bases are shared with TRBD1. Unmatched junction bases numbered 6, after V lost 5 bases and J lost 8 bases. CDR3 size: 13 residues. Germline V lookup: CDR1 MDHEN, CDR2 SYDVKM. CDR3 in amino acids: CASSATGGSEAFF. The CDR3 coding sequence is TGTGCCAGCAGTGCAACAGGGGGCTCCGAAGCTTTCTTT. Complete variable domain (other parts from reference TRBV28 and TRBJ1-1): DVKVTQSSRYLVKRTGEKVFLECVQDMDHENMFWYRQDPGLGLRLIYFSYDVKMKEKGDIPEGYSVSREKKERFSLILESASTNQTSMYLCASSATGGSEAFFGQGTRLTVV.

This clonotype showed up just a few times. The CDR3 region has the DNA TGTGCCAGCAGCTTAGAGGGCGTCATGAACACTGAAGCTTTCTTT. It yields the protein CASSLEGVMNTEAFF. This chain joins TRBV7-8 and TRBJ1-1; D not resolved. CDR3 length: 15 residues. CDR1 and CDR2 from the germline V gene are SGHVS and FQNEAQ. The V and J ends lost 1 base and 0 bases respectively, with 9 bases between them.

This clonotype was seen a few times. A read error is possible here, since a much larger clone lies one base away. The V gene is TRBV28, the J gene TRBJ2-7, with 8 bases fitting TRBD2. The CDR3 covers 15 residues. Germline V gives CDR1 MDHEN, CDR2 SYDVKM. CDR3 sequence reads: CASSQGVAGSCEQYF. The DNA for the CDR3 is TGTGCCAGCAGTCAAGGGGTAGCGGGGTCCTGCGAGCAGTACTTC.

The V gene is TRBV6-1, the J gene TRBJ2-7, with TRBD2 matching 13 bases. Germline V CDR1 and CDR2: MNHNS, SASEGT. V shed 5 bases, J shed 0 bases, and the junction held 4 bases outside the gene matches. This CDR3 spans 16 amino acids. CDR3 nucleotide sequence: TGTGCCAGCAGTCTCTGGACTAGCGGGAGCTCCTACGAGCAGTACTTC. Translating it yields CASSLWTSGSSYEQYF.

This clonotype turned up a few times. The genes are TRBV7-2 and TRBJ1-2; D call uncertain. Trimming left V 3 bases short and J 3 bases short, with 14 bases between. The CDR3 is 15 residues long. CDR1 SGHTA and CDR2 FQGNSA come from the germline V gene. This CDR3 reads CASSLQLYSYYGYTF. The CDR3 nucleotides are TGTGCCAGCAGCTTGCAGTTGTATTCTTACTATGGCTACACCTTC.

The J gene is TRBJ2-2, the V gene TRBV5-6, with 7 bases matching TRBD1. With V trimmed by 3 bases and J by 3 bases, 2 bases remained unmatched. This CDR3 comprises 14 residues. Per the germline V gene, CDR1 is SGHDT and CDR2 is YYEEEE. The chain's CDR3 is CASSWGTDTGELFF. The CDR3 nucleotides are TGTGCCAGCAGCTGGGGGACAGACACCGGGGAGCTGTTTTTT.

This clonotype was counted ten times or more. The chain uses TRBV28 and TRBJ1-2, with D maybe TRBD1 (6 bases). CDR1 MDHEN and CDR2 SYDVKM come from the germline V gene. V lost 5 bases and J 0 bases, leaving 13 bases between the germline ends. The CDR3 contains 15 residues. The CDR3 DNA is TGTGCCAGCAGTGAAACCGGGACACCTAACTATGGCTACACCTTC. Encoded protein: CASSETGTPNYGYTF.

The chain couples TRBV6-1 to TRBJ2-4; possible D gene TRBD1, 6 bases. The CDR3 is made up of 12 amino acids. Looked up from germline, CDR1 is MNHNS and CDR2 is SASEGT. The ends were cut back, 6 bases at V and 7 bases at J, with 10 bases in the middle. Here the CDR3 reads CASRQGNNIQYF. The CDR3 DNA sequence: TGTGCCAGCAGACAGGGTAACAACATTCAGTACTTC.

The chain combines TRBV2 with TRBJ1-1, with no clear D. The CDR3 runs to 13 residues. Per germline, CDR1 SNHLY and CDR2 FYNNEI. V gave up 0 bases and J gave up 2 bases, with 4 bases separating them. The CDR3, as DNA: TGTGCCAGCAGTGAAGCCATTAACACTGAAGCTTTCTTT. Protein product: CASSEAINTEAFF.

The chain uses TRBV5-1 and TRBJ2-3; D is unclear. This CDR3 region has 15 residues. CDR1 is SGHRS, CDR2 YFSETQ, per germline. V was pared by 4 bases and J by 4 bases, with 16 bases between. The CDR3 is CASSLEGPPADTQYF. The CDR3 bases are TGCGCCAGCAGCCTGGAAGGACCCCCGGCAGATACGCAGTATTTT.

This clonotype has just a few counts. V gene TRBV28 combines with J gene TRBJ1-3; D not resolved. V was trimmed by 5 bases and J by 6 bases, leaving 20 bases between them. There are 16 residues in the CDR3. Germline V lookup: CDR1 MDHEN, CDR2 SYDVKM. CDR3 sequence reads: CASSVTRTGSENTIYF. The CDR3 coding sequence is TGTGCCAGCAGTGTGACACGCACGGGCTCGGAAAACACCATATATTTT.